The rows below give T cell receptor beta chains drawn from one sample of a study of cytomegalovirus exposure and HLA in healthy donors. This table comes from immunoSEQ multiplex PCR, and its TCRdb copy is limited to in-frame clones, with some not included. This sample has fewer than 200,000 clones, with 73% found just once. The source material was PBMCs. The receptors stem from a woman under 40 in good health and CMV-seronegative. Both conserved end residues are part of each CDR3. A D gene is named only where the DNA matches it firmly. Where a row states a size, it is once, few, many or the class of an expanded clone; other rows omit it.

j_gene: TRBJ2-5
v_gene: TRBV11-3
abundance: -
d_gene: TRBD2
CDR3aa: CASSLGLAGVQETQYF
CDR3nt: TGTGCCAGCAGCTTAGGACTAGCGGGGGTCCAAGAGACCCAGTACTTC

j_gene: TRBJ1-1
v_gene: TRBV30
abundance: few
d_gene: -
CDR3aa: CAWSDGAASTEAFF
CDR3nt: TGTGCCTGGAGTGATGGGGCAGCTAGCACTGAAGCTTTCTTT

j_gene: TRBJ1-3
v_gene: TRBV5-1
abundance: -
d_gene: -
CDR3aa: CASSGGVDSGSTIYF
CDR3nt: TGCGCCAGCAGCGGCGGGGTCGACTCTGGAAGCACCATATATTTT

j_gene: TRBJ2-1
v_gene: TRBV7-6
abundance: -
d_gene: TRBD2
CDR3aa: CASSSRTSGSYNEQFF
CDR3nt: TGTGCCAGCAGCTCCAGGACTAGCGGGAGTTACAATGAGCAGTTCTTC

j_gene: TRBJ1-5
v_gene: TRBV6-5
abundance: -
d_gene: -
CDR3aa: CASSYDSRNQPQHF
CDR3nt: TGTGCCAGCAGTTACGATAGCCGCAATCAGCCCCAGCATTTT

j_gene: TRBJ2-1
v_gene: TRBV11-3
abundance: -
d_gene: -
CDR3aa: CASSLGLGHRTSEQFF
CDR3nt: TGTGCCAGCAGCTTAGGTCTAGGACACCGGACGTCTGAGCAGTTCTTC

j_gene: TRBJ1-4
v_gene: TRBV25-1
abundance: few
d_gene: -
CDR3aa: CASSEWSGRGEKLFF
CDR3nt: TGTGCCAGCAGTGAATGGTCAGGGAGGGGTGAAAAACTGTTTTTT

j_gene: TRBJ1-1
v_gene: TRBV14
abundance: -
d_gene: -
CDR3aa: CASSIGGLETEAFF
CDR3nt: TGTGCCAGCTCGATAGGAGGGCTCGAGACTGAAGCTTTCTTT

j_gene: TRBJ2-7
v_gene: TRBV6-6
abundance: -
d_gene: -
CDR3aa: CASGGLSYEQYF
CDR3nt: TGTGCCAGCGGGGGCCTTTCCTACGAGCAGTACTTC

j_gene: TRBJ2-4
v_gene: TRBV30
abundance: few
d_gene: -
CDR3aa: CAWSVQRSGNIQYF
CDR3nt: TGTGCCTGGAGTGTTCAGAGATCCGGGAACATTCAGTACTTC

j_gene: TRBJ1-2
v_gene: TRBV2
abundance: few
d_gene: TRBD1
CDR3aa: CASSDPGGVPGYTF
CDR3nt: TGTGCCAGCAGTGATCCAGGGGGCGTCCCCGGCTACACCTTC

j_gene: TRBJ1-5
v_gene: TRBV18
abundance: few
d_gene: TRBD1
CDR3aa: CASSKDRGQGQPQHF
CDR3nt: TGTGCCAGCTCAAAGGACAGGGGGCAGGGTCAGCCCCAGCATTTT

j_gene: TRBJ1-3
v_gene: TRBV6-6
abundance: -
d_gene: -
CDR3aa: CASSYGASGNTIYF
CDR3nt: TGTGCCAGCAGTTACGGGGCGTCAGGAAACACCATATATTTT

j_gene: TRBJ2-7
v_gene: TRBV2
abundance: once
d_gene: TRBD2
CDR3aa: CASSPLAGNYEQYF
CDR3nt: TGTGCCAGCAGTCCACTAGCGGGGAACTACGAGCAGTACTTC

j_gene: TRBJ1-4
v_gene: TRBV5-1
abundance: -
d_gene: -
CDR3aa: CASSLADARDEKLFF
CDR3nt: TGCGCCAGCAGCTTGGCCGACGCCAGGGATGAAAAACTGTTTTTT

j_gene: TRBJ2-5
v_gene: TRBV29-1
abundance: few
d_gene: TRBD2
CDR3aa: CSVSTSGELETQYF
CDR3nt: TGCAGCGTTTCGACTAGCGGGGAGCTTGAGACCCAGTACTTC

j_gene: TRBJ1-4
v_gene: TRBV11-2
abundance: -
d_gene: -
CDR3aa: CASSLVSAVEKLFF
CDR3nt: TGTGCCAGCAGCTTAGTAAGCGCGGTGGAAAAACTGTTTTTT